The subject of this entry is one T cell receptor beta chain. Assay used: immunoSEQ multiplex PCR; TCRdb lists only in-frame clones, some missing. The sample contains about 57,000 clones, 75% to 95% of which appear only once. This sample is drawn from a study of T cell changes during pregnancy in multiple sclerosis. The V and J ends lost 0 bases and 4 bases, in that order; junction bases with no gene match: 2. From germline, CDR1 is ENHRY and CDR2 SYGVKD. The CDR3 runs to 15 residues. Specimen: peripheral blood, collected after pregnancy. The chain employs TRBV10-3 and TRBJ1-3, with 8 positions matching TRBD1. This receptor was identified in a female donor in good health, enrolled as a control in a pregnancy study. CDR3 sequence reads: CAISESAGGGNTIYF. DNA for the CDR3: TGTGCCATCAGTGAGTCTGCAGGGGGCGGAAACACCATATATTTT.